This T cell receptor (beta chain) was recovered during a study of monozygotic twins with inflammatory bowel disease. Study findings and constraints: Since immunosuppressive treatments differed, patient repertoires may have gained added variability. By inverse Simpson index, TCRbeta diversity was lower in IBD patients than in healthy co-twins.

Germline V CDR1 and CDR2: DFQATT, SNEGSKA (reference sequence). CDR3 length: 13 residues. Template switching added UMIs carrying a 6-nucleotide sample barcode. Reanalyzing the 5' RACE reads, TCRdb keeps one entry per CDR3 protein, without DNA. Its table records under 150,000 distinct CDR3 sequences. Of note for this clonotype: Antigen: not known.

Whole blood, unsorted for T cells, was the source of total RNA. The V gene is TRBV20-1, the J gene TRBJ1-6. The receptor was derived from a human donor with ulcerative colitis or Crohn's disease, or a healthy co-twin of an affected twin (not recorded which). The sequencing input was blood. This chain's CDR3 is CSARGSENSPLHF.